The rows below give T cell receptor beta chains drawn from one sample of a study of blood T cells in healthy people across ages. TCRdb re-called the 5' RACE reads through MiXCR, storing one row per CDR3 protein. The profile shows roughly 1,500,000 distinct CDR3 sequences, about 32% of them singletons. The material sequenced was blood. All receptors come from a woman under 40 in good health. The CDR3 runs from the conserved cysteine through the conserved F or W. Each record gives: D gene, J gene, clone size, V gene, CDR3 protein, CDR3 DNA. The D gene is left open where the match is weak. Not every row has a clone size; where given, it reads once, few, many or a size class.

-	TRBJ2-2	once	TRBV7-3	CASSFGHTGELFF	TGTGCCAGCAGCTTCGGGCACACCGGGGAGCTGTTTTTT
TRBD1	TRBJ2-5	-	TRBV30	CAWTGGFGETQYF	TGTGCCTGGACAGGGGGTTTCGGAGAGACCCAGTACTTC
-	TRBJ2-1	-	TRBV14	CASSQAGHWDRVDEQFF	TGTGCCAGCAGCCAAGCAGGACATTGGGACCGAGTCGATGAGCAGTTCTTC
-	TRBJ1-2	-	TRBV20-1	CSARDLGGGGFLQGYTF	TGCAGTGCTAGAGATCTAGGGGGGGGCGGCTTTTTACAAGGCTACACCTTC
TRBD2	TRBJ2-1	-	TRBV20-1	CSAGSGASSHNEQFF	TGCAGTGCTGGCAGCGGGGCCAGCTCCCACAATGAGCAGTTCTTC
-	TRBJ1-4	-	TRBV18	CASSPEGNNEKLFF	TGTGCCAGCTCACCGGAGGGAAATAATGAAAAACTGTTTTTT
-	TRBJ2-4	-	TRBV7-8	CASSLRTETVLAKNIQYF	TGTGCCAGCAGCTTGAGGACGGAAACAGTTCTAGCCAAAAACATTCAGTACTTC
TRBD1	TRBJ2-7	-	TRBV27	CASSLFGQGLTYEQYF	TGTGCCAGCAGTTTATTCGGACAGGGATTGACCTACGAGCAGTACTTC
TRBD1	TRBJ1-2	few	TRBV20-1	CSAREPRGRGGYTF	TGCAGTGCTAGAGAACCCAGGGGGAGAGGTGGCTACACCTTC
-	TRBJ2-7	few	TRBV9	CASSSGGVRNYEQYF	TGTGCCAGCAGCTCCGGCGGGGTGAGAAACTACGAGCAGTACTTC
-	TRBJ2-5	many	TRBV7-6	CASSFSSGETQYF	TGTGCCAGCAGCTTTAGCTCAGGGGAGACCCAGTACTTC
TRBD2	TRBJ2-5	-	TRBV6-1	CASSEAGIPTSGRKETQYF	TGTGCCAGCAGTGAAGCTGGTATCCCCACTAGCGGGAGGAAAGAGACCCAGTACTTC
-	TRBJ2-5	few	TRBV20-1	CSAPAQGIQETQYF	TGCAGTGCTCCAGCTCAGGGGATCCAAGAGACCCAGTACTTC
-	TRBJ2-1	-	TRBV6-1	CASSERTVGPLLREQFF	TGTGCCAGCAGTGAGCGGACGGTCGGACCCCTCCTCCGCGAGCAGTTCTTC
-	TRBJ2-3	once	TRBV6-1	CASSESWTDTQYF	TGTGCCAGCAGTGAATCTTGGACAGATACGCAGTATTTT
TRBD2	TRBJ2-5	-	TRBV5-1	CASSSHSGRQETQYF	TGCGCCAGCAGCTCACACAGCGGGAGACAAGAGACCCAGTACTTC
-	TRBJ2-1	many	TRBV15	CATSRDPGVRDEQFF	TGTGCCACCAGCAGAGACCCAGGGGTAAGAGATGAGCAGTTCTTC
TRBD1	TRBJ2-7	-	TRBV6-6	CASRSRGPTCEQYF	TGTGCCAGCAGAAGCAGGGGGCCTACCTGCGAGCAGTACTTC
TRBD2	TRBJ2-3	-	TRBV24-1	CATSDSRLAADTQYF	TGTGCCACCAGTGATAGTAGACTAGCGGCAGATACGCAGTATTTT
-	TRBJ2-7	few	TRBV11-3	CASLGTGYEQYF	TGTGCCAGCTTGGGGACTGGCTACGAGCAGTACTTC
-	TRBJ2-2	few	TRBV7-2	CASSLRRAGELFF	TGTGCCAGCAGCTTACGAAGGGCCGGGGAGCTGTTTTTT
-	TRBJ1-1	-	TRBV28	CASRQSNEGTEAFF	TGTGCCAGCAGACAATCCAACGAGGGCACTGAAGCTTTCTTT
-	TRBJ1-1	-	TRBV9	CASSAETLNTEAFF	TGTGCCAGCAGCGCAGAGACACTGAACACTGAAGCTTTCTTT
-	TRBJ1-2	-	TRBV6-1	CASSEFPAYGYTF	TGTGCCAGCAGTGAATTCCCCGCTTATGGCTACACCTTC
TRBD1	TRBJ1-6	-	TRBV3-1	CASSTIRGSSPLHF	TGTGCCAGCAGTACTATCAGGGGGTCTTCACCCCTCCACTTT
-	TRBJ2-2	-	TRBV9	CASSAGTPTGELFF	TGTGCCAGCAGCGCGGGGACTCCTACCGGGGAGCTGTTTTTT
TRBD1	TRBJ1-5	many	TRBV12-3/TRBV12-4	CASSPQGNPPQHF	TGTGCCAGCAGTCCACAGGGGAATCCGCCCCAGCATTTT
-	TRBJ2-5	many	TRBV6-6	CASSYGFGGNETQYF	TGTGCCAGCAGTTACGGCTTCGGAGGCAATGAGACCCAGTACTTC
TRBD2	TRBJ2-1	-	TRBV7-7	CASSPASGGGYNEQFF	TGTGCCAGCAGCCCGGCGAGCGGGGGAGGCTACAATGAGCAGTTCTTC
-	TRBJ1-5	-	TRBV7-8	CASSSRSDQRQPQHF	TGTGCCAGCAGCTCCCGGTCCGATCAAAGGCAGCCCCAGCATTTT
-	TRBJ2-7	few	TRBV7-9	CASSLALGAAGYEQYF	TGTGCCAGCAGCTTAGCCCTTGGGGCCGCCGGCTACGAGCAGTACTTC
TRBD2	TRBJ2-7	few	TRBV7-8	CASLIDRRGGTEQYF	TGTGCCAGCCTAATCGACCGGCGGGGGGGTACAGAGCAGTACTTC
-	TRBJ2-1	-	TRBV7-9	CASSLRGGGPSYNEQFF	TGTGCCAGCAGCTTACGAGGAGGCGGCCCTTCCTACAATGAGCAGTTCTTC
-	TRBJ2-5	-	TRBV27	CASSSYYQETQYF	TGTGCCAGCAGTTCCTACTACCAAGAGACCCAGTACTTC
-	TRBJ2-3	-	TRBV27	CAARSRGIDTQYF	TGTGCCGCCCGATCTAGGGGTATCGATACGCAGTATTTT
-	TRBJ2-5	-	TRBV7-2	CASKRTGTPSQETQYF	TGTGCCAGCAAAAGAACCGGGACACCAAGCCAAGAGACCCAGTACTTC
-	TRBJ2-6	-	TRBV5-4	CASSLAPTAGSGANVLTF	TGTGCCAGCAGCTTGGCCCCCACAGCCGGCTCTGGGGCCAACGTCCTGACTTTC
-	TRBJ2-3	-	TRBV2	CASSEGWGYTQYF	TGTGCCAGCAGTGAAGGGTGGGGTTATACGCAGTATTTT